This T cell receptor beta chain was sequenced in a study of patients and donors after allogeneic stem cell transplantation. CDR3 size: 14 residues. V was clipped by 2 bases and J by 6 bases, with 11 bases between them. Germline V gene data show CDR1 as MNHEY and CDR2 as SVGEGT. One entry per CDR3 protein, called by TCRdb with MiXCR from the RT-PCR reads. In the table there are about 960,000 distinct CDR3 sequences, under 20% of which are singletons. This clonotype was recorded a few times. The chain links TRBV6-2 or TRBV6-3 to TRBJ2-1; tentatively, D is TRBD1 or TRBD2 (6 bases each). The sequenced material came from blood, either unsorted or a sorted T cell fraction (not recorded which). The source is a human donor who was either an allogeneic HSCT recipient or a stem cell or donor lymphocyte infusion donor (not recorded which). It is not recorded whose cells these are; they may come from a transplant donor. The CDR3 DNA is TGTGCCAGCAGTTACGGGGGGCTGTCCAATGAGCAGTTCTTC. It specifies CASSYGGLSNEQFF.